This T cell receptor (beta chain) derives from a study of T cells in Graves' hyperthyroidism and ophthalmopathy. General study results and limits: A model using 13 V-J features told ophthalmopathy apart from stable hyperthyroidism.

Amplified regions were TCR beta CDR3 sequences from RNA transcripts. Carried out on the TCR CDR3, a first-round RT-PCR used the HTBI primer set. TCRdb passed the multiplex PCR reads through MiXCR, listing each CDR3 protein once. This sample carries about 96,000 distinct CDR3 sequences, about 51% of them seen once, and the ten largest clones take roughly a quarter. CDR1 and CDR2 (germline): SGHNT, YYREEE (reference sequence). V gave up 4 bases and J gave up 8 bases, with 13 bases separating them. CDR3 length: 14 amino acids. On this clonotype: Its specificity is unknown.

The chain is built from TRBV5-4 and TRBJ1-6; tentative D call: TRBD1 (5 bases). Sequencing was done on a sample of blood. The receptor's source is a woman in her 40s with Graves' hyperthyroidism. DNA for the CDR3: TGTGCCAGCAGCCCTAGCGGGGACGATTCACCCCTCCACTTT. It is translated as CASSPSGDDSPLHF.